This TCR beta chain was captured in a study of monozygotic twins with cystic fibrosis. This clone was counted once. Its target is unknown. The germline V gene encodes CDR1 SGHRS and CDR2 YFSETQ. The CDR3 contains 19 residues. The V segment lost 0 bases and the J segment 2 bases; nucleotides outside the gene matches: 13. Profiled with immunoSEQ multiplex PCR; TCRdb holds only in-frame clones, not every one. This table holds approximately 20,000 clones, more than 80% found once. Findings of the study overall: Age, concordance and disease severity did not associate with shared CDR3 numbers. Co-twins had the most similar V usage for 13 of 16 pairs, J for 8.

This TCR was sampled from a girl aged 2-9 years with cystic fibrosis. This chain joins TRBV5-1 and TRBJ2-7, with 11 bases aligning to TRBD1. Material for sequencing was blood. The CDR3 loop is CASSLGTGGHPGDPYEQYF. Here the CDR3 DNA reads TGCGCCAGCAGCTTGGGGACAGGGGGCCATCCGGGAGACCCCTACGAGCAGTACTTC.